The rows below give T cell receptor beta chains drawn from one sample of a study of blood T cell repertoires in COVID-19. Sequenced by immunoSEQ multiplex PCR; TCRdb stores in-frame clones only, minus some. The sample records fewer than 200,000 clones, about 86% being singletons. The source material was peripheral blood. Source of these receptors: a man between 50 and 59 years old with active or convalescent COVID-19. The CDR3 runs from the conserved cysteine through the conserved F or W. D genes are given only for firm matches. Clone sizes are given selectively: once, few, many, or a class where the clone is expanded.

V gene: TRBV7-9
D gene: TRBD1
J gene: TRBJ2-7
clone size: NA
CDR3 protein: CASSFWDRDNYEQYF
CDR3 DNA: TGTGCCAGCAGCTTTTGGGACAGGGATAACTACGAGCAGTACTTC

V gene: TRBV28
D gene: NA
J gene: TRBJ1-2
clone size: few
CDR3 protein: CASSFVALNYGYTF
CDR3 DNA: TGTGCCAGCAGTTTCGTAGCGTTGAACTATGGCTACACCTTC

V gene: TRBV28
D gene: TRBD2
J gene: TRBJ2-1
clone size: once
CDR3 protein: CALGAAQRGEQFF
CDR3 DNA: TGTGCCCTAGGGGCGGCCCAGCGGGGGGAGCAGTTCTTC

V gene: TRBV27
D gene: NA
J gene: TRBJ1-2
clone size: NA
CDR3 protein: CASSLVNAGRNYGYTF
CDR3 DNA: TGTGCCAGCAGTTTAGTAAACGCAGGGCGGAACTATGGCTACACCTTC

V gene: TRBV6-5
D gene: TRBD2
J gene: TRBJ2-1
clone size: NA
CDR3 protein: CASALASRGVQFF
CDR3 DNA: TGTGCCAGCGCGCTGGCTAGTCGGGGGGTCCAGTTCTTC

V gene: TRBV30
D gene: TRBD2
J gene: TRBJ2-3
clone size: NA
CDR3 protein: CAWSARGGRDTQYF
CDR3 DNA: TGTGCCTGGAGCGCTCGGGGGGGGAGAGATACGCAGTATTTT

V gene: TRBV19
D gene: TRBD1
J gene: TRBJ2-7
clone size: NA
CDR3 protein: CASSIAGTGFFEQYF
CDR3 DNA: TGTGCCAGTAGTATAGCTGGGACAGGGTTTTTTGAGCAGTACTTC

V gene: TRBV19
D gene: TRBD1
J gene: TRBJ1-5
clone size: NA
CDR3 protein: CASRQGASTIYQPQHF
CDR3 DNA: TGTGCCAGTAGACAGGGGGCATCAACGATCTATCAGCCCCAGCATTTT

V gene: TRBV12-2
D gene: NA
J gene: TRBJ2-7
clone size: NA
CDR3 protein: CASLSDRPLSYEQYF
CDR3 DNA: TGTGCAAGTCTATCGGACAGGCCCCTATCCTACGAGCAGTACTTC

V gene: TRBV5-1
D gene: NA
J gene: TRBJ1-1
clone size: NA
CDR3 protein: CASSLNLRGNTEAFF
CDR3 DNA: TGCGCCAGCAGCTTAAACTTAAGGGGGAATACTGAAGCTTTCTTT

V gene: TRBV28
D gene: TRBD1
J gene: TRBJ1-5
clone size: NA
CDR3 protein: CATTPDRGGNQPQHF
CDR3 DNA: TGTGCCACCACTCCGGACAGGGGGGGCAATCAGCCCCAGCATTTT

V gene: TRBV2
D gene: NA
J gene: TRBJ1-1
clone size: NA
CDR3 protein: CASRVQGATEAFF
CDR3 DNA: TGTGCCAGCAGAGTACAGGGAGCCACTGAAGCTTTCTTT

V gene: TRBV2
D gene: NA
J gene: TRBJ2-1
clone size: NA
CDR3 protein: CASSPQDRFSYNEQFF
CDR3 DNA: TGTGCCAGCAGCCCCCAAGACAGGTTCTCCTACAATGAGCAGTTCTTC

V gene: TRBV25-1
D gene: TRBD1
J gene: TRBJ1-1
clone size: NA
CDR3 protein: CASSAGGGTEAFF
CDR3 DNA: TGTGCCAGCAGTGCAGGGGGCGGCACTGAAGCTTTCTTT

V gene: TRBV15
D gene: TRBD1
J gene: TRBJ1-1
clone size: NA
CDR3 protein: CATSREGTGASPEAFF
CDR3 DNA: TGTGCCACCAGCAGAGAGGGGACAGGGGCTTCCCCCGAAGCTTTCTTT

V gene: TRBV5-1
D gene: TRBD1
J gene: TRBJ1-3
clone size: few
CDR3 protein: CASSRGQVSGNTIYF
CDR3 DNA: TGCGCCAGCAGCAGGGGACAGGTCTCTGGAAACACCATATATTTT

V gene: TRBV6-5
D gene: TRBD1
J gene: TRBJ2-7
clone size: NA
CDR3 protein: CASSYQKTGTHEQYF
CDR3 DNA: TGTGCCAGCAGCTATCAAAAGACAGGGACCCACGAGCAGTACTTC

V gene: TRBV29-1
D gene: NA
J gene: TRBJ1-5
clone size: few
CDR3 protein: CSVGGGQRGQPQHF
CDR3 DNA: TGCAGCGTAGGAGGAGGCCAGCGGGGTCAGCCCCAGCATTTT